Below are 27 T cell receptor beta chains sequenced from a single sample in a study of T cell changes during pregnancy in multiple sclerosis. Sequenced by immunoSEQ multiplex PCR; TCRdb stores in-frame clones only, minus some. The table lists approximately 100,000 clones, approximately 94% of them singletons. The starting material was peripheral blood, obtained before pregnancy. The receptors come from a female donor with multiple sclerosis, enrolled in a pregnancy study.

CDR3 loop: CASSSTGGQETQYF. Here the CDR3 DNA reads TGTGCCAGCAGCTCGACAGGGGGCCAAGAGACCCAGTACTTC. J is TRBJ2-5 and V is TRBV7-7; TRBD1 aligns across 9 bases. V lost 4 bases to trimming and J lost 1 base; unmatched junction nucleotides: 1. Germline CDR1 and CDR2: SSHAT and FNYEAQ (reference sequence). The CDR3 is made up of 14 amino acids.

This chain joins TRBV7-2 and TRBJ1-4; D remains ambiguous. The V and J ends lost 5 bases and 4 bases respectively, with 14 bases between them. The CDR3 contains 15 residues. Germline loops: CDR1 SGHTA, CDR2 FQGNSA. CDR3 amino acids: CASSRQAAFNEKLFF. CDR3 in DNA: TGTGCCAGCAGCCGCCAGGCAGCCTTTAATGAAAAACTGTTTTTT.

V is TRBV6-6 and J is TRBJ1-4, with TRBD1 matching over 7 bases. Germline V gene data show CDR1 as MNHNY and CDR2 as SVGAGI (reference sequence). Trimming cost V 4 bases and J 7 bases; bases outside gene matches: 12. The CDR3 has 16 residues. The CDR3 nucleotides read TGTGCCAGCAGTTCCGTCTACAGGGGAGAGGGTGAAAAACTGTTTTTT. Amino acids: CASSSVYRGEGEKLFF.

The CDR3 loop reads CASSLALAGYEQFF. CDR3 in DNA: TGTGCCAGCAGCTTAGCGTTAGCTGGCTATGAGCAGTTCTTC. The chain joins TRBV7-9 to TRBJ2-1, with D uncertain. The CDR3 has 14 amino acids. Germline lookup yields CDR1 SEHNR and CDR2 FQNEAQ (reference sequence). V was clipped by 0 bases and J by 8 bases, with 11 bases between them.

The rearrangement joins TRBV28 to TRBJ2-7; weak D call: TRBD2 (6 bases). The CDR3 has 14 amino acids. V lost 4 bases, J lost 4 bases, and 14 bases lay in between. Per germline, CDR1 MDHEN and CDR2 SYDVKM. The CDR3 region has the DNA TGTGCCAGCAGTTCTGGGGGGTCCCTTTACGAGCAGTACTTC. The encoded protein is CASSSGGSLYEQYF.

CDR3 bases: TGTGCCAGCAGCGGACAAGCTAATGAAAAACTGTTTTTT. It specifies CASSGQANEKLFF. The chain couples TRBV7-9 to TRBJ1-4, with TRBD1 as a possible D gene (5 bases). Between the trimmed V and J ends, which lost 5 bases and 3 bases, there was a span of 7 bases. The CDR3 is 13 amino acids. Germline V gene lookup returns CDR1 SEHNR and CDR2 FQNEAQ (reference sequence).

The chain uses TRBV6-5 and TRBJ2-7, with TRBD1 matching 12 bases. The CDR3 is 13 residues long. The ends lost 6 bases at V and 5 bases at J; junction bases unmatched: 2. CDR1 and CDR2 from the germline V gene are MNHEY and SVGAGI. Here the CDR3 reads CASRGTGGNEQYF. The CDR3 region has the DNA TGTGCCAGCAGGGGGACAGGGGGCAACGAGCAGTACTTC.

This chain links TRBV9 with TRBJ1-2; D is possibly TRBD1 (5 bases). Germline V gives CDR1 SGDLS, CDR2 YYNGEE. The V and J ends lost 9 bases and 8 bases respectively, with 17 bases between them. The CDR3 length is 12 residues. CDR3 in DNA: TGTGCCACACAAGCCCTCGGGGGGGGCTACACCTTC. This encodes CATQALGGGYTF.

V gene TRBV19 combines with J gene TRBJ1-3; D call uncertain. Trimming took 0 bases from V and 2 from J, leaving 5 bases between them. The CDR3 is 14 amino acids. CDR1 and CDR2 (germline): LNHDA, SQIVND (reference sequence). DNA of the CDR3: TGTGCCAGTAGTATAGATACACCTGGAAACACCATATATTTT. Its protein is CASSIDTPGNTIYF.

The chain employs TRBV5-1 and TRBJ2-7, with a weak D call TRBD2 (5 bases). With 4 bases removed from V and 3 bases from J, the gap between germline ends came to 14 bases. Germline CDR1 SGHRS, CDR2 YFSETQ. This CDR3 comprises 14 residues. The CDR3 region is CASSVGLDFYEQYF. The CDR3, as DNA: TGCGCCAGCAGCGTAGGATTGGACTTCTACGAGCAGTACTTC.

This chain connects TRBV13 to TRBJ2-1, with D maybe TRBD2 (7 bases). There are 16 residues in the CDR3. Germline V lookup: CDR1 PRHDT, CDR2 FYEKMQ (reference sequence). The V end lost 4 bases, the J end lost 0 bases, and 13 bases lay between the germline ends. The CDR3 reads CASSWGGGGSYNEQFF. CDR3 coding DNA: TGTGCCAGCAGCTGGGGGGGCGGCGGCTCCTACAATGAGCAGTTCTTC.

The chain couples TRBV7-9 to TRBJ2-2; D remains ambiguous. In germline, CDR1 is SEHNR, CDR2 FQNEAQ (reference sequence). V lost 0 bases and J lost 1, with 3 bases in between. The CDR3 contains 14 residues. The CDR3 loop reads CASSLALNTGELFF. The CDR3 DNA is TGTGCCAGCAGCTTAGCTCTGAACACCGGGGAGCTGTTTTTT.

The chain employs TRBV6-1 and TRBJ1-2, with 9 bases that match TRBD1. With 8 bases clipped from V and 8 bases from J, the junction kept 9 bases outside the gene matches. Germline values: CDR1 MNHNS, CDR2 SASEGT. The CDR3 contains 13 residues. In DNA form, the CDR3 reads TGTGCCAGCCACAACAGGGGGCTGGGCGGCTACACCTTC. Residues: CASHNRGLGGYTF.

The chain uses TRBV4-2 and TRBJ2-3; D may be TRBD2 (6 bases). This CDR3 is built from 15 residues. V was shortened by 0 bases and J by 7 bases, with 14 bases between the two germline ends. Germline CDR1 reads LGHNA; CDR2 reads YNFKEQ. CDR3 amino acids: CASSQERGHQYTQYF. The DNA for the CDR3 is TGTGCCAGCAGCCAAGAGCGGGGCCACCAATATACGCAGTATTTT.

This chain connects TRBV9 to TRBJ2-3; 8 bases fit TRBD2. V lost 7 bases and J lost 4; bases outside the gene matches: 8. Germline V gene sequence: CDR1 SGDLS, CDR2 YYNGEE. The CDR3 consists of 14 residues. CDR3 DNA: TGTGCCAGCTCCACCTCGGGGGGGGCAGATACGCAGTATTTT. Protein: CASSTSGGADTQYF.

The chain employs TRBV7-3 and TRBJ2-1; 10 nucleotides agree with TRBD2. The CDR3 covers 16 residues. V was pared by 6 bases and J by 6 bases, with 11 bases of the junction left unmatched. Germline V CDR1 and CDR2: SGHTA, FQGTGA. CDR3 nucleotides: TGTGCCAGCAGTCTTCGAGCGGGAGGGCTTGTCAATGAGCAGTTCTTC. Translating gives CASSLRAGGLVNEQFF.

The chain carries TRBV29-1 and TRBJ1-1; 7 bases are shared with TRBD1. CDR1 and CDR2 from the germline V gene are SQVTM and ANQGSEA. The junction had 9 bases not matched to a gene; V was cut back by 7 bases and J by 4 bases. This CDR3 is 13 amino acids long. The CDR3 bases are TGCAGCGGGGCGGCGGGACAGACCACTGAAGCTTTCTTT. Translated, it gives CSGAAGQTTEAFF.

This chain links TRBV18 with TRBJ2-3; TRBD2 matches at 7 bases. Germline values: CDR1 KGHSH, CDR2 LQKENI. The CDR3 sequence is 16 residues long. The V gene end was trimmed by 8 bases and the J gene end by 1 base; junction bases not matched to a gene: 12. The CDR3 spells CASQKGNLAGTDTQYF. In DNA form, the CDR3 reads TGTGCCAGCCAGAAGGGGAACCTAGCGGGCACAGATACGCAGTATTTT.

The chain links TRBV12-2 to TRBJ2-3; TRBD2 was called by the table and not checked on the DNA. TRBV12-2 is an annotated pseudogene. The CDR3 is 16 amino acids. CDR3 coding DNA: TGTGCAAGTCGTCACACTAGCGGGAGGGCGTGTGATACGCAGTATTTT. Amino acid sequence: CASRHTSGRACDTQYF.

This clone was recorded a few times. The CDR3 sequence: CASSPDQSGELFF. The CDR3 DNA is TGTGCCAGCTCACCAGATCAGTCCGGGGAGCTGTTTTTT. V gene TRBV18 combines with J gene TRBJ2-2; no reliable D call. The CDR3 runs 13 residues. Germline V gives CDR1 KGHSH, CDR2 LQKENI. V dropped 2 bases and J dropped 6 bases, with 7 bases sitting between them.

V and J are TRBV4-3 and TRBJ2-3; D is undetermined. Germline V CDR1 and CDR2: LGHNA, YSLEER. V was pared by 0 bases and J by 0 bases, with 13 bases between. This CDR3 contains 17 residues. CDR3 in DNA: TGCGCCAGCAGCCAAGACGAGTATCGGGTTAGCACAGATACGCAGTATTTT. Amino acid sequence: CASSQDEYRVSTDTQYF.

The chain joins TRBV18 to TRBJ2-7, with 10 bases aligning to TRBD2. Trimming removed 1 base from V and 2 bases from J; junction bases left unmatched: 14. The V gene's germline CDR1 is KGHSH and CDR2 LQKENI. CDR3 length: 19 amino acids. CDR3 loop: CASSPLSSGSTLGAYEQYF. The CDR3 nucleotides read TGTGCCAGCTCACCACTTTCTAGCGGGAGTACTCTCGGGGCCTACGAGCAGTACTTC.

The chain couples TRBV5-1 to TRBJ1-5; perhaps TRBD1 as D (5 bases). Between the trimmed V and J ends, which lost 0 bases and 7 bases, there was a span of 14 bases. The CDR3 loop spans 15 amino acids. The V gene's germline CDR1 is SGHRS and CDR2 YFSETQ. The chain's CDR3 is CASSLAGTEGQPQHF. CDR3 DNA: TGCGCCAGCAGCTTGGCCGGGACGGAGGGACAGCCCCAGCATTTT.

This CDR3 is CASKPAGQGYYEQYF. The CDR3, as DNA: TGTGCCAGCAAACCTGCGGGACAGGGGTACTACGAGCAGTACTTC. V is TRBV28 and J is TRBJ2-7; 10 positions match TRBD1. The CDR3 contains 15 residues. V shed 7 bases and J 3 bases; nucleotides not matched to a gene: 9. Germline-derived CDR1 and CDR2 are MDHEN and SYDVKM.

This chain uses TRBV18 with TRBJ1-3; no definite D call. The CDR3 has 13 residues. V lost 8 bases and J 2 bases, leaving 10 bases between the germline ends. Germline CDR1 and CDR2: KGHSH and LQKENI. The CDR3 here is CASLWSAGNTIYF. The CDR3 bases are TGTGCCAGCCTATGGTCTGCTGGAAACACCATATATTTT.

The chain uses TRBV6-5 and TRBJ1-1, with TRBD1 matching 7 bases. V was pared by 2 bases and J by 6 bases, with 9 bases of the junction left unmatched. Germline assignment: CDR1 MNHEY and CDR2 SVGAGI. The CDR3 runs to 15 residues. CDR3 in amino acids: CASSYASGGRPEAFF. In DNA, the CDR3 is TGTGCCAGCAGTTACGCATCAGGGGGAAGGCCTGAAGCTTTCTTT.

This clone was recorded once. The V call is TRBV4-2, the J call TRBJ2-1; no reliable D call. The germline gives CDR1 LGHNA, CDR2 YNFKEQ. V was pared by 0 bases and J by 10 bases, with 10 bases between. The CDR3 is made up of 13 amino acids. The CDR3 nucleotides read TGTGCCAGCAGCCAAGAATACGGGTACGAGCAGTTCTTC. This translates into CASSQEYGYEQFF.